The clone carrying this TCR beta chain occurred a few times. The target antigen is unknown. This CDR3 is 16 amino acids long. Trimming took off 4 bases at V and 7 bases at J, with 19 bases between the two ends. The sample belongs to a study of beta chain features in type 1 diabetes. The study's findings and limits: The study found that naive, central memory and Treg TCRB repertoires appeared more similar in patients than in healthy donors. Among patients with Type 1 diabetes, TCRB CDR3s were moderately but significantly shorter in every one of the four CD4+ subsets. Resolution of whether HLA type affects TCRB rearrangement was not achieved here.

Once sorted, every population was more than 98% pure. The investigators reverse transcribed all of the isolated RNA, so they sequenced expressed TCRB transcripts. Naive, central memory and regulatory T cell samples produced a mean of about 3.5 million reads. Using immunoSEQ multiplex PCR, the repertoire was profiled, and TCRdb retains in-frame clones only, with some absent. The data hold 300,000 to 350,000 clones, with roughly a tenth observed a single time. The V call is TRBV23-1, the J call TRBJ1-4; D call uncertain. TRBV23-1 is flagged as an ORF with uncertain function. This clonotype was sampled from a man aged 25 to 40 with type 1 diabetes. Specimen: central memory CD4+ T cells from blood. The CDR3 sequence: CASSRQATESGEKLFF. For the CDR3, the DNA is TGCGCCAGCAGTCGTCAAGCAACGGAATCGGGTGAAAAACTGTTTTTT.